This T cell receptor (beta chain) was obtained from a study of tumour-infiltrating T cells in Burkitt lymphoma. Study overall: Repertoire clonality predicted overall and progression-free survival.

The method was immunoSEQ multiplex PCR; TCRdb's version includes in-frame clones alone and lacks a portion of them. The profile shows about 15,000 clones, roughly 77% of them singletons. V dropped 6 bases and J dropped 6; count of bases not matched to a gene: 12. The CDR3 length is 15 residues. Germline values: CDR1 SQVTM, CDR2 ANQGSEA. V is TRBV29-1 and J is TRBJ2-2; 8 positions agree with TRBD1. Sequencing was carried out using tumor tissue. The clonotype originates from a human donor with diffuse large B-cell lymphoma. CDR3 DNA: TGCAGCGTGGCGGACAGGGAGAGGTTCGCCGGGGAGCTGTTTTTT. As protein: CSVADRERFAGELFF.